This T cell receptor beta chain is from a study of OX40 agonist ivuxolimab in advanced cancers. Study information: Ivuxolimab, an antibody acting as an agonist of OX40 (CD134), was used to treat patients. Cancers in dose escalation were hepatocellular, melanoma, renal cell and head and neck.

At baseline, cycle 4 day 1, and cycle 7 day 1, blood was sampled. Germline values: CDR1 LGHNA, CDR2 YSLEER. The CDR3 extends over 15 amino acids. With 0 bases removed from V and 5 bases from J, the gap between germline ends came to 11 bases. Clones were sequenced by immunoSEQ multiplex PCR, and TCRdb holds only the in-frame ones, with some missing. Of about 83,000 clones listed, about 90% are singletons. This receptor was identified in an adult with an advanced solid tumor such as melanoma, head and neck, liver or kidney cancer. This chain connects TRBV4-3 to TRBJ1-5, with D tentatively TRBD1 (6 bases). The source material was CD4+ or CD8+ T cells sorted from blood, sampled in a trial of the OX40 agonist ivuxolimab. The CDR3 reads CASSQDYRVDQPQHF. DNA of the CDR3: TGCGCCAGCAGCCAAGATTACAGGGTGGATCAGCCCCAGCATTTT.